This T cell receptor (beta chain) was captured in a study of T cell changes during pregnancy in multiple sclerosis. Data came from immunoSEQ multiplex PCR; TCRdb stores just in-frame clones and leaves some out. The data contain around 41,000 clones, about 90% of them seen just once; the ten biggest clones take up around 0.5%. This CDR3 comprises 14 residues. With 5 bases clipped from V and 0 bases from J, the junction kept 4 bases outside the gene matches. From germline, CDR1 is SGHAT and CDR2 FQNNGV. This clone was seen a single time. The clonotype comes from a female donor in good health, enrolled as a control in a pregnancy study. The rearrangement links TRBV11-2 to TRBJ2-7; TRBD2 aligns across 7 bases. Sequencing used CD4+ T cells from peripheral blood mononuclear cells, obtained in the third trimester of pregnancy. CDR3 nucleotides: TGTGCCAGCAGCCTCGGGGGGAGCTCCTACGAGCAGTACTTC. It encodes CASSLGGSSYEQYF.